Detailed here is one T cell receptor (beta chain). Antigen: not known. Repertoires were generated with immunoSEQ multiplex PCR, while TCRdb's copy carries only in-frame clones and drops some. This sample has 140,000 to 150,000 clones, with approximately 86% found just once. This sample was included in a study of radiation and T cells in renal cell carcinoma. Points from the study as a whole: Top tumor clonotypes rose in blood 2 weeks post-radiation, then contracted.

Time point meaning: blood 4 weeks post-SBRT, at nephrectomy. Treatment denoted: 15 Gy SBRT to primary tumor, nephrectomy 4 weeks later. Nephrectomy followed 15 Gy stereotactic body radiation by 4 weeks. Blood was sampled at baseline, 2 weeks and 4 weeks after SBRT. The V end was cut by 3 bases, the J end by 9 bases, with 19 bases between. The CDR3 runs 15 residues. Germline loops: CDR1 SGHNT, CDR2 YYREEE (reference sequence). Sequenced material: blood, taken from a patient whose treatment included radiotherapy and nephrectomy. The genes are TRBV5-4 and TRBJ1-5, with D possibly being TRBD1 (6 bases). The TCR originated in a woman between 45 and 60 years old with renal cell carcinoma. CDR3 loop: CASSSSPGELGPQHF. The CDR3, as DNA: TGTGCCAGCAGCTCCTCGCCAGGGGAGCTAGGGCCCCAGCATTTT.